This T cell receptor (beta chain) was identified during a study of blood T cells in healthy people across ages. The germline V and J ends were trimmed by 3 bases and 6 bases, with 9 bases remaining between them. The CDR3 extends over 13 amino acids. The germline gives CDR1 MRHNA, CDR2 SNTAGT. Alongside a J-beta primer mix, a sample-barcoded 5' primer served in a second PCR lasting roughly 7 to 12 cycles. TCRdb called the 5' RACE reads again in MiXCR, with one record for every CDR3 protein. This table has approximately 1,100,000 distinct CDR3 sequences, 35% to 50% appearing once. The sample taken for sequencing was blood. The chain joins TRBV6-4 to TRBJ1-5; possible D gene TRBD1, 5 bases. The clonotype was recovered from a woman aged 60-75 years in good health. The CDR3 protein is CASSDGGSQPQHF. Here the CDR3 DNA reads TGTGCCAGCAGTGATGGGGGGAGTCAGCCCCAGCATTTT.